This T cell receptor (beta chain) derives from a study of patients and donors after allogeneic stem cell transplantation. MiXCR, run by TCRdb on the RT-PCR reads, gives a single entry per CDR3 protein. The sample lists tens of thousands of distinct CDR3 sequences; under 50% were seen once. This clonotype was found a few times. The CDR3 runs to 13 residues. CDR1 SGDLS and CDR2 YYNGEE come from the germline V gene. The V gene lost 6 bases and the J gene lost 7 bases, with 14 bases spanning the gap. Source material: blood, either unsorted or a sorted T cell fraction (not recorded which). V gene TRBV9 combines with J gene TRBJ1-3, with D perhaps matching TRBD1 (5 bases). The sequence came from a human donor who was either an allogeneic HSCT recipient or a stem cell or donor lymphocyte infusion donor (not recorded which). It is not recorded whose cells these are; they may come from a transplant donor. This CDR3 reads CASTGTSLNTIYF. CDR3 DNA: TGTGCCAGCACCGGGACCTCTCTTAACACCATATATTTT.